The 19 T cell receptor beta chains reported below all come from one sample, sequenced in a study of beta chain features in type 1 diabetes. The investigators reverse transcribed all of the isolated RNA, so they sequenced expressed TCRB transcripts. TCRdb's table, derived via immunoSEQ multiplex PCR, lists solely in-frame clones and lacks some. This table has about 230,000 clones, 9.6% appearing once. Source material: naive CD4+ T cells from blood. The origin of the receptors is a woman aged 18-29 years in good health.

This clone was counted a few times. The V gene is TRBV7-9, the J gene TRBJ1-1, with 7 bases that match TRBD1. The CDR3 loop spans 14 amino acids. Germline CDR1 SEHNR, CDR2 FQNEAQ (reference sequence). The V segment lost 5 bases and the J segment 5 bases; nucleotides outside the gene matches: 8. The CDR3 region has the DNA TGTGCCAGCAGCGCCGGACAGGAGGAGACTGAAGCTTTCTTT. Translated, it gives CASSAGQEETEAFF.

The gene calls are TRBV18 and TRBJ1-1; a possible D gene is TRBD1 (6 bases). CDR1 is KGHSH and CDR2 is LQKENI in the germline V gene. CDR3 length: 15 residues. Trimming shortened V by 3 bases and J by 7 bases, and 18 bases separated the two germline ends. The DNA for the CDR3 is TGTGCCAGCTCACCGCCGACAGGTGGGGGCGTTGAAGCTTTCTTT. Its protein product is CASSPPTGGGVEAFF.

This clone has a handful of counts. This rearrangement joins TRBV5-6 to TRBJ1-1; 7 bases align to TRBD1. This CDR3 has 14 amino acids. Germline trimming cut 3 bases from V and 1 base from J; bases unmatched to any gene: 3. Per the germline V gene, CDR1 is SGHDT and CDR2 is YYEEEE. DNA for the CDR3: TGTGCCAGCAGCTACGGGACAGCGAACACTGAAGCTTTCTTT. It is translated as CASSYGTANTEAFF.

This clone occurred a few times. The CDR3 loop reads CASSLNRGPTDTQYF. Written as DNA, the CDR3 is TGTGCCAGCAGCCTGAACAGGGGGCCCACAGATACGCAGTATTTT. The chain uses TRBV27 and TRBJ2-3, with 9 bases lining up with TRBD1. The length of the CDR3 is 15 residues. CDR1 is MNHEY, CDR2 SMNVEV, per germline (reference sequence). After removal of 6 bases from V and 2 bases from J, the junction contained 6 bases not matched to a gene.

The chain has TRBV5-4 and TRBJ2-7; 11 nucleotides match TRBD2. The germline gives CDR1 SGHNT, CDR2 YYREEE (reference sequence). The CDR3 is 15 residues long. Trimming removed 1 base from V and 2 bases from J; junction bases left unmatched: 2. CDR3 in DNA: TGTGCCAGCAGCTTGCCTAGCGGGGGGCCCTACGAGCAGTACTTC. This translates into CASSLPSGGPYEQYF.

A few counts support this clone. The V gene is TRBV30, the J gene TRBJ1-1; D perhaps matches TRBD1 (5 bases). The germline gives CDR1 GTSNPN, CDR2 SVGIG (reference sequence). V lost 0 bases and J lost 1, with 12 bases in between. CDR3 size: 15 residues. Here the CDR3 reads CAWSVLGRANTEAFF. In DNA, the CDR3 is TGTGCCTGGAGTGTACTCGGCAGGGCGAACACTGAAGCTTTCTTT.

This clone showed up just a few times. The chain recombines TRBV4-1 with TRBJ2-5; a possible D gene is TRBD1 (6 bases). The end of the DNA fits TRBJ2-7 better, so the J call may be wrong. This CDR3 has 14 amino acids. Per germline, CDR1 MGHRA and CDR2 YSYEKL. Here the CDR3 reads CASSQPDRRYEQYF. The CDR3, as DNA: TGCGCCAGCAGCCAACCCGACAGGCGGTACGAGCAGTACTTC.

This chain uses TRBV27 with TRBJ2-7; 13 bases match TRBD2. Germline assignment: CDR1 MNHEY and CDR2 SMNVEV (reference sequence). The junction had 14 bases not matched to a gene; V was cut back by 7 bases and J by 5 bases. The CDR3 consists of 17 residues. In DNA, the CDR3 is TGTGCCAGCAAAAAGGGTGGACTAGCGGGAGTGTACGACGAGCAGTACTTC. Amino acid sequence: CASKKGGLAGVYDEQYF.

The chain links TRBV30 to TRBJ1-1, with D tentatively TRBD1 (6 bases). Trimming took 0 bases from V and 2 from J, leaving 16 bases between them. The CDR3 contains 16 residues. Germline assignment: CDR1 GTSNPN and CDR2 SVGIG (reference sequence). The CDR3 region is CAWSVRRGGRNTEAFF. The CDR3 bases are TGTGCCTGGAGTGTACGCAGGGGCGGGAGAAACACTGAAGCTTTCTTT.

This clone was found a few times. This sequence joins TRBV7-3 and TRBJ2-1; D remains ambiguous. CDR1 SGHTA and CDR2 FQGTGA come from the germline V gene. Trimming pared 2 bases from V and 7 bases from J, leaving 15 bases between. The CDR3 runs 15 residues. The CDR3 loop reads CASSLVSDRTNEQFF. In DNA form, the CDR3 reads TGTGCCAGCAGCTTAGTCAGCGATCGTACAAATGAGCAGTTCTTC.

The genes are TRBV29-1 and TRBJ1-5; D perhaps matches TRBD1 (5 bases). This CDR3 is 18 amino acids long. Trimming took off 4 bases at V and 0 bases at J, with 22 bases between the two ends. Per the germline V gene, CDR1 is SQVTM and CDR2 is ANQGSEA. The CDR3 coding sequence is TGCAGCGTTGCTAGGTGGGACCGGGGGTCCTATAGCAATCAGCCCCAGCATTTT. Protein sequence: CSVARWDRGSYSNQPQHF.

The chain carries TRBV29-1 and TRBJ2-3; TRBD1 might be the D (6 bases). The CDR3 sequence is 14 residues long. The ends were cut back, 3 bases at V and 2 bases at J, with 12 bases in the middle. Germline V gives CDR1 SQVTM, CDR2 ANQGSEA. DNA of the CDR3: TGCAGCGTTGACAGGACAGCCCACACAGATACGCAGTATTTT. The encoded protein is CSVDRTAHTDTQYF.

This clone was picked up many times. The rearrangement links TRBV15 to TRBJ2-7; no firm D call. The V and J ends lost 1 base and 7 bases respectively, with 14 bases between them. Germline CDR1 and CDR2: LNHNV and YYDKDF (reference sequence). The CDR3 is 14 amino acids. Here the CDR3 DNA reads TGTGCCACCAGCAGAGCCCTGACTGCCCCGGAGCAGTACTTC. Its protein is CATSRALTAPEQYF.

The chain recombines TRBV5-1 with TRBJ2-1; TRBD2 agrees at 8 bases. V lost 3 bases to trimming and J lost 7 bases; unmatched junction nucleotides: 6. Germline V gene lookup returns CDR1 SGHRS and CDR2 YFSETQ. The CDR3 contains 14 residues. The CDR3: CASSWTSPGNEQFF. For the CDR3, the DNA is TGCGCCAGCAGCTGGACTAGCCCTGGGAATGAGCAGTTCTTC.

This clone appeared a few times. The rearrangement joins TRBV16 to TRBJ1-5; TRBD1 is a possible D gene (5 bases). The CDR3 runs to 15 residues. V dropped 1 base and J dropped 2 bases, with 9 bases sitting between them. Per the germline V gene, CDR1 is KGHSY and CDR2 is FQNENV. The CDR3 DNA follows: TGTGCCAGCAGCCAATTATTACAGGGCAATCAGCCCCAGCATTTT. It is translated as CASSQLLQGNQPQHF.

This clone was seen a handful of times. The chain uses TRBV7-9 and TRBJ2-7; 7 bases are a match to TRBD1. The CDR3 consists of 14 residues. Germline values: CDR1 SEHNR, CDR2 FQNEAQ (reference sequence). Trimming removed 5 bases from V and 3 bases from J; junction bases left unmatched: 7. The CDR3 protein is CASSPPGQFYEQYF. The CDR3 nucleotides read TGTGCCAGCAGCCCTCCGGGACAGTTCTACGAGCAGTACTTC.

V and J are TRBV5-1 and TRBJ2-1; perhaps TRBD1 as D (6 bases). Germline V gene data show CDR1 as SGHRS and CDR2 as YFSETQ. The CDR3 extends over 16 amino acids. The ends were cut back, 2 bases at V and 0 bases at J, with 12 bases in the middle. In DNA, the CDR3 is TGCGCCAGCAGCTTCGGACAGACCAGCTCCTACAATGAGCAGTTCTTC. This translates into CASSFGQTSSYNEQFF.

The V and J genes are TRBV2 and TRBJ2-1; 7 bases fit TRBD2. The J segment lost 0 bases and the V segment lost 6 bases, leaving 5 bases of the junction unmatched. The CDR3 contains 15 residues. Germline V gene data show CDR1 as SNHLY and CDR2 as FYNNEI. The CDR3 protein is CASRLRGSSYNEQFF. The CDR3 nucleotides read TGTGCCAGCAGGTTACGCGGGAGCTCCTACAATGAGCAGTTCTTC.

This clone was counted between two and nine times. The chain uses TRBV10-3 and TRBJ2-5, with 7 nucleotides matching TRBD1. Germline loops: CDR1 ENHRY, CDR2 SYGVKD. This CDR3 has 13 amino acids. The ends lost 6 bases at V and 5 bases at J; junction bases unmatched: 6. CDR3 bases: TGTGCCATCAGGACAGGGCAGGAGGAGACCCAGTACTTC. It translates to CAIRTGQEETQYF.